This T cell receptor beta chain was obtained from a study of cytomegalovirus exposure and HLA in healthy donors. The study's findings and limits: In terms of immune exposure information, only CMV serostatus was available. An Asian-associated ancestry cluster reportedly showed fewer N-insertions than the approximately 700-donor mean in a later analysis. There were several of the most significant clusters that appeared linked to common viral pathogens in a later analysis.

As to this clone: No antigen is known for it.

Between the trimmed V and J ends, which lost 3 bases and 0 bases, there was a span of 15 bases. Germline CDR1 and CDR2: SGDLS and YYNGEE. The CDR3 totals 17 residues. Primers for the PCR totalled 60 Vbeta and 13 Jbeta. Only in-frame clones appear in the TCRdb table, and some are missing; sequencing was by immunoSEQ multiplex PCR. The table shows some 120,000 clones, with 75% to 90% occurring only once. This sequence originates from a man under 40 in good health and CMV-seronegative. The sample taken for sequencing was PBMCs. V and J are TRBV9 and TRBJ2-2, with a possible D match to TRBD1 (9 bases). This CDR3 is CASSGSGDRANTGELFF. The DNA of the CDR3 is TGTGCCAGCAGCGGTAGCGGGGACAGGGCGAACACCGGGGAGCTGTTTTTT.